The T cell receptor beta chain described here comes from a study of blood T cell repertoires in COVID-19 (dated by TCRdb to between 2020 and 2021). Regarding the complete study: The collaborator samples originated in the United States, Italy and Spain and spanned the acute and convalescent phases of COVID-19. HLA class I and class II types, where available, came from metadata supplied by the sample provider rather than from assay-based typing. Nearly every sample came with metadata listing a de-identified subject ID, COVID-19 status, age in years and sex. The prospective study material was composed of cDNA or gDNA derived from T cells, B-cell-depleted T cells, or PBMCs. Subjects who had been exposed to COVID-19, were actively infected with it, or had recovered from it provided the deeply sampled blood TCRbeta repertoires that made up the dataset. A freely available public database, intended as a resource for researchers studying the immune response to SARS-CoV-2, is where the repertoires were released. The samples were drawn from the first 160 participants of the ongoing ImmuneRACE study and from over a thousand subjects provided by 6 global collaborators.

Per the germline V gene (reference sequence), SEHNR is the CDR1 and FQNEAQ is the CDR2. V and J lose 5 bases and 0 bases, and a span of 15 bases separates them. From cysteine to phenylalanine, the CDR3 is 16 amino acids long. The entry retains the CDR3 DNA only, 48 bases that are in frame from base 1. The paper's findings and limits, for the study overall: The amount of clinical and demographic metadata varied by source and participant and was provided uncurated.

Collaborating institutions collected whole blood in K2EDTA tubes following their own protocols. For TCRbeta analysis, collaborators shipped samples in one of three forms: frozen whole blood, isolated PBMCs, or DNA extracted from either of those sample types. Worth noting for this clone: The target of this receptor is not known. Base qualities were left out, and no much larger clone turns up one base away.

TCRbeta CDR3 regions were amplified from genomic DNA by means of the immunoSEQ Assay, a bias-controlled multiplex PCR. The original pipeline was this. The number of nucleated cells in each sample was estimated from the amplification of reference gene primers within the assay. To quantify the absolute abundance of each unique TCRbeta CDR3 rearrangement, sequence reads were collapsed and filtered. For each sample, productive Simpson clonality was calculated by taking the square root of Simpson's diversity index across productive rearrangements. In TCRdb, the immuneACCESS table is reduced to in-frame sequences with V and J assigned. These tables do not hold every clone; where another copy was compared, an unresolved V gene accounts for under half, and the others remain unexplained. V, J and clone size reflect that table, while D and trimming were determined from the DNA. The sample profile shows 35,000 to 50,000 clones; around 70% of them were found once. Jointly, the top ten make up 5.5% to 6.5% of the sample.

The receptor chain draws on TRBV7-9 and TRBJ2-3; TRBD1 is a possible D gene, resting on 6 matching bases. Sequencing used peripheral blood. The sequence was collected from a man older than 75 with acute or convalescent COVID-19. DNA sequence: TGTGCCAGCAGCGGGGGCGGGCACCCTAGCACAGATACGCAGTATTTT. This translates into CASSGGGHPSTDTQYF.